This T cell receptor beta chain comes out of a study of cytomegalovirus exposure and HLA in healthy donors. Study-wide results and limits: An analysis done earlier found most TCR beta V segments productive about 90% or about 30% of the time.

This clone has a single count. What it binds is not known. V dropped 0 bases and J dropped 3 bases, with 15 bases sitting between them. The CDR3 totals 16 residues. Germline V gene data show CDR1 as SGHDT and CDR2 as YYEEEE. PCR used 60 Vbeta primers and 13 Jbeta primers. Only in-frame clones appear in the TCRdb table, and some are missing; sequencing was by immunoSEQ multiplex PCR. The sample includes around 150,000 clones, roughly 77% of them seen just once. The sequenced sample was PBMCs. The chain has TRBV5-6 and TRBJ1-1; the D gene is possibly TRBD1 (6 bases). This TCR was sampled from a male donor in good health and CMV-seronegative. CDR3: CASSLGRGYPDTEAFF. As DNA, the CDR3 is TGTGCCAGCAGCTTGGGCAGGGGCTATCCGGACACTGAAGCTTTCTTT.